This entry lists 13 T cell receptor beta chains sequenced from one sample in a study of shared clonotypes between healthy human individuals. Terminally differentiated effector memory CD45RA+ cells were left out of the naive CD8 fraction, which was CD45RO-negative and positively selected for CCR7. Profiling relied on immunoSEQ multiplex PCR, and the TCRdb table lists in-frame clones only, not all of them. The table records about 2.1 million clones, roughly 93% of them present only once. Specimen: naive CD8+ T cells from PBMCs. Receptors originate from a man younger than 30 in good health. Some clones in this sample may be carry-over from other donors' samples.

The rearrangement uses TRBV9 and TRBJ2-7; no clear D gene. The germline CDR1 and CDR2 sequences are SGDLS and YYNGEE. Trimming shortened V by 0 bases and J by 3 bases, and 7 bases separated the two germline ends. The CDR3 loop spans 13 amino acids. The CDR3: CASSVAVNYEQYF. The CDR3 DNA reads TGTGCCAGCAGCGTAGCCGTCAACTACGAGCAGTACTTC.

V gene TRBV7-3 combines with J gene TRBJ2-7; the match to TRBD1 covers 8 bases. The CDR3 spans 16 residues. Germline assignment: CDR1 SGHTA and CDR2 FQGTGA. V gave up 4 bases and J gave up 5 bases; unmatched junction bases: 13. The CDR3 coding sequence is TGTGCCAGCAGCTGCCCCCCGAACAGGGGGGCGGACGAGCAGTACTTC. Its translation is CASSCPPNRGADEQYF.

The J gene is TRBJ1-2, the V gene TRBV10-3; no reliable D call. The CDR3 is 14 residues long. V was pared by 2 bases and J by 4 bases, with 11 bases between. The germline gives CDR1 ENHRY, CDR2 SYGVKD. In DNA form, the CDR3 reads TGTGCCATCAGTGAGCTTCGGGCTACCTATGGCTACACCTTC. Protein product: CAISELRATYGYTF.

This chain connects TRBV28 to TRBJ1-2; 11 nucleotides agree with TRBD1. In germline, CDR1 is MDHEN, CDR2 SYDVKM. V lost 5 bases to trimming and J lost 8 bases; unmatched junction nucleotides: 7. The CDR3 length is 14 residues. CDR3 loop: CASSSGQGAGGYTF. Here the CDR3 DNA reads TGTGCCAGCAGTAGCGGACAGGGGGCAGGCGGCTACACCTTC.

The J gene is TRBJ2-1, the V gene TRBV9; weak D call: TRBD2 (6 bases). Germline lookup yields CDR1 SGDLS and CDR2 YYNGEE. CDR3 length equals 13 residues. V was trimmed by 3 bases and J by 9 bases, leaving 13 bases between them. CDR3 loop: CASSGLVSSEQFF. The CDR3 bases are TGTGCCAGCAGCGGACTAGTATCTAGTGAGCAGTTCTTC.

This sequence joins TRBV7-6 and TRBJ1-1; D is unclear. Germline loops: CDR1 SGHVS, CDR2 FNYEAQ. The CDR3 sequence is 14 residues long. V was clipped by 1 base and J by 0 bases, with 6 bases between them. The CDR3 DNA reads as TGTGCCAGCAGCTTAGGTGAGATGAACACTGAAGCTTTCTTT. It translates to CASSLGEMNTEAFF.

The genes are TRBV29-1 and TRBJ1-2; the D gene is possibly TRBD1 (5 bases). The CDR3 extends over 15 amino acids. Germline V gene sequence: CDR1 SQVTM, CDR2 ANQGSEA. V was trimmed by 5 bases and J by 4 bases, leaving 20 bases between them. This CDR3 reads CSVNSLGGLGYGYTF. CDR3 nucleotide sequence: TGCAGCGTTAATAGTCTGGGGGGATTGGGCTATGGCTACACCTTC.

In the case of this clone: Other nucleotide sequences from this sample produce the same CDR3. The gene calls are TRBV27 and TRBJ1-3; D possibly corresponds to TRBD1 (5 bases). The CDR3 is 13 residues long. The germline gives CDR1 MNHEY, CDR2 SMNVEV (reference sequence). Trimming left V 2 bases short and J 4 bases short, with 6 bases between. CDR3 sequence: CASSLRGGNTIYF. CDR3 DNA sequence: TGTGCCAGCAGTTTACGGGGGGGAAACACCATATATTTT.

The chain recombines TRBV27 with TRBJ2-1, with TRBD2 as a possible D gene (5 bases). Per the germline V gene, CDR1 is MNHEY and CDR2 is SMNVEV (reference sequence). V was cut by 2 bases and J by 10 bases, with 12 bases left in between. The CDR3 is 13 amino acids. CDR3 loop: CASSLPSPGEQFF. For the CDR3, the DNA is TGTGCCAGCAGTTTACCCTCCCCGGGGGAGCAGTTCTTC.

Here the CDR3 DNA reads TGTGCCAGCAGTTTGCGGGGTCCCGACTATGGCTACACCTTC. Encoded protein: CASSLRGPDYGYTF. V and J are TRBV27 and TRBJ1-2; D is ambiguous. Germline V gene data show CDR1 as MNHEY and CDR2 as SMNVEV (reference sequence). CDR3 length: 14 amino acids. The ends were cut back, 3 bases at V and 3 bases at J, with 11 bases in the middle.

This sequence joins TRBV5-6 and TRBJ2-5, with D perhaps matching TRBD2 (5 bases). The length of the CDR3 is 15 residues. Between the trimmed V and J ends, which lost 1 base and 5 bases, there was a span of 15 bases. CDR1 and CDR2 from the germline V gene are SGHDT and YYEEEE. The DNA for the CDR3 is TGTGCCAGCAGCTTGATTCCCGGGAATGGCGAGACCCAGTACTTC. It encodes CASSLIPGNGETQYF.

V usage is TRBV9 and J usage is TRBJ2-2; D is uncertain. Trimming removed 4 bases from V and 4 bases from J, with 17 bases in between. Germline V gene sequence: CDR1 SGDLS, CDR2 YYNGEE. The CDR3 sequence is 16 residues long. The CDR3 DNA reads TGTGCCAGCAGCATCGTAGAGAACAGCGTCACCGGGGAGCTGTTTTTT. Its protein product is CASSIVENSVTGELFF.

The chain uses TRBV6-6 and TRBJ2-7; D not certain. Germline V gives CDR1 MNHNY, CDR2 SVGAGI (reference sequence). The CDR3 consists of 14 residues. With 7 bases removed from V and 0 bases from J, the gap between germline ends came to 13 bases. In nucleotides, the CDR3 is TGTGCCAGCATTGGTATTGCTTCCTCCTACGAGCAGTACTTC. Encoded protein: CASIGIASSYEQYF.